Listed below are T cell receptor beta chains from one sample, sequenced in a study of T cell repertoires in cytomegalovirus infection. These receptors have no known antigen. MiXCR, applied by TCRdb to the reads, yields one record per CDR3 protein. The sample has around 540,000 distinct CDR3 sequences; 30% to 40% are singletons. The sample was cultured PBMCs, taken from culture after CMV antigen stimulation. The origin of the receptors is a human donor in good health (CMV status not recorded). Some clones in this sample may be carry-over from other donors' samples. The CDR3 runs from the conserved cysteine through the conserved F or W. The D gene is left open where the match is weak. Clone size appears in some rows only: once, few, many, or a class for an expanded clone.

J gene: TRBJ2-2; CDR3 length: 18; clone size: -; D gene: TRBD2; V gene: TRBV7-8; CDR3 protein: CASSSRPRGRAGVGELFF; CDR3 DNA: TGTGCCAGCAGCTCCAGACCCCGCGGGAGGGCCGGTGTCGGGGAGCTGTTTTTT
J gene: TRBJ2-3; CDR3 length: 12; clone size: -; D gene: -; V gene: TRBV11-3; CDR3 protein: CASSQVPPAQYF; CDR3 DNA: TGTGCCAGCAGCCAGGTCCCGCCCGCGCAGTATTTT
J gene: TRBJ1-2; CDR3 length: 13; clone size: -; D gene: TRBD1; V gene: TRBV19; CDR3 protein: CASRTTQGDGYTF; CDR3 DNA: TGTGCCAGTAGAACCACCCAGGGGGATGGCTACACCTTC
J gene: TRBJ1-2; CDR3 length: 15; clone size: -; D gene: TRBD1; V gene: TRBV5-4; CDR3 protein: CASSFQDRELRGYTF; CDR3 DNA: TGTGCCAGCAGCTTCCAGGACAGGGAATTGCGTGGCTACACCTTC
J gene: TRBJ1-5; CDR3 length: 16; clone size: few; D gene: -; V gene: TRBV19; CDR3 protein: CASTYEVAGIGWPQHF; CDR3 DNA: TGTGCCAGTACCTACGAGGTGGCAGGCATAGGTTGGCCCCAGCATTTT
J gene: TRBJ2-3; CDR3 length: 15; clone size: -; D gene: TRBD2; V gene: TRBV4-1; CDR3 protein: CASSRPSGSEDTQYF; CDR3 DNA: TGCGCCAGCAGCCGCCCTAGCGGGAGTGAGGATACGCAGTATTTT
J gene: TRBJ1-3; CDR3 length: 14; clone size: few; D gene: -; V gene: TRBV19; CDR3 protein: CASSIRGSGNTIYF; CDR3 DNA: TGTGCCAGTAGTATACGGGGATCTGGAAACACCATATATTTT
J gene: TRBJ2-7; CDR3 length: 15; clone size: -; D gene: -; V gene: TRBV6-2/TRBV6-3; CDR3 protein: CASSYTDGNSYEQYF; CDR3 DNA: TGTGCCAGCAGTTACACCGACGGAAACTCCTACGAGCAGTACTTC
J gene: TRBJ2-1; CDR3 length: 14; clone size: few; D gene: -; V gene: TRBV7-3; CDR3 protein: CASSFVSGESEQFF; CDR3 DNA: TGTGCCAGCAGCTTTGTTTCCGGGGAGAGTGAGCAGTTCTTC
J gene: TRBJ1-5; CDR3 length: 13; clone size: -; D gene: -; V gene: TRBV29-1; CDR3 protein: CSVAGDGNQPQHF; CDR3 DNA: TGCAGCGTGGCGGGGGACGGTAATCAGCCCCAGCATTTT
J gene: TRBJ1-1; CDR3 length: 17; clone size: few; D gene: -; V gene: TRBV7-6; CDR3 protein: CASSLNTYGGKNTEAFF; CDR3 DNA: TGTGCCAGCAGCTTAAATACGTATGGGGGGAAGAACACTGAAGCTTTCTTT
J gene: TRBJ1-5; CDR3 length: 15; clone size: -; D gene: TRBD1; V gene: TRBV15; CDR3 protein: CATSSWDRSNQPQHF; CDR3 DNA: TGTGCCACCAGCAGTTGGGACAGGAGCAATCAGCCCCAGCATTTT
J gene: TRBJ2-7; CDR3 length: 12; clone size: once; D gene: -; V gene: TRBV5-3; CDR3 protein: CASRKGVHEQYF; CDR3 DNA: TGTGCCAGCCGCAAAGGGGTCCACGAGCAGTACTTC
J gene: TRBJ2-6; CDR3 length: 12; clone size: few; D gene: -; V gene: TRBV5-1; CDR3 protein: CASVSGANVLTF; CDR3 DNA: TGCGCCAGCGTCTCTGGGGCCAACGTCCTGACTTTC
J gene: TRBJ2-2; CDR3 length: 15; clone size: few; D gene: -; V gene: TRBV19; CDR3 protein: CASSSGERTTGELFF; CDR3 DNA: TGTGCCAGTAGTTCGGGGGAGCGTACCACCGGGGAGCTGTTTTTT
J gene: TRBJ1-1; CDR3 length: 16; clone size: many; D gene: -; V gene: TRBV18; CDR3 protein: CASSSGPRGTNTEAFF; CDR3 DNA: TGTGCCAGCTCATCGGGACCCAGGGGAACGAACACTGAAGCTTTCTTT
J gene: TRBJ2-3; CDR3 length: 17; clone size: few; D gene: TRBD1; V gene: TRBV4-1; CDR3 protein: CASSRSGTGGSTDTQYF; CDR3 DNA: TGCGCCAGCAGCCGGTCCGGGACAGGGGGCAGCACAGATACGCAGTATTTT
J gene: TRBJ1-3; CDR3 length: 16; clone size: -; D gene: -; V gene: TRBV12-3/TRBV12-4; CDR3 protein: CASSAEDGASGNTIYF; CDR3 DNA: TGTGCCAGCAGTGCCGAGGACGGCGCGTCTGGAAACACCATATATTTT
J gene: TRBJ2-2; CDR3 length: 16; clone size: -; D gene: -; V gene: TRBV11-2; CDR3 protein: CASSLSSPANTGELFF; CDR3 DNA: TGTGCCAGCAGCTTGTCTAGCCCTGCGAACACCGGGGAGCTGTTTTTT
J gene: TRBJ1-2; CDR3 length: 12; clone size: -; D gene: -; V gene: TRBV20-1; CDR3 protein: CSATGVWYGYTF; CDR3 DNA: TGCAGTGCTACAGGGGTCTGGTATGGCTACACCTTC
J gene: TRBJ2-5; CDR3 length: 14; clone size: -; D gene: -; V gene: TRBV11-3; CDR3 protein: CASSLLSAPETQYF; CDR3 DNA: TGTGCCAGCAGCTTACTTTCGGCCCCAGAGACCCAGTACTTC
J gene: TRBJ1-1; CDR3 length: 15; clone size: -; D gene: -; V gene: TRBV29-1; CDR3 protein: CSVAHRQALGTEAFF; CDR3 DNA: TGCAGCGTTGCTCATCGTCAAGCACTGGGCACTGAAGCTTTCTTT
J gene: TRBJ2-1; CDR3 length: 12; clone size: -; D gene: TRBD2; V gene: TRBV29-1; CDR3 protein: CSVELAGQEQFF; CDR3 DNA: TGCAGCGTTGAGCTAGCGGGCCAAGAGCAGTTCTTC
J gene: TRBJ2-2; CDR3 length: 15; clone size: -; D gene: -; V gene: TRBV7-8; CDR3 protein: CASSLSTGNTGELFF; CDR3 DNA: TGTGCCAGCAGCTTATCGACAGGGAACACCGGGGAGCTGTTTTTT
J gene: TRBJ1-6; CDR3 length: 13; clone size: -; D gene: -; V gene: TRBV25-1; CDR3 protein: CASSESESSPLHF; CDR3 DNA: TGTGCCAGCAGTGAATCGGAGTCCTCACCCCTCCACTTT
J gene: TRBJ1-1; CDR3 length: 15; clone size: few; D gene: -; V gene: TRBV18; CDR3 protein: CASSPPTGGDAEAFF; CDR3 DNA: TGTGCCAGCTCACCCCCTACAGGAGGGGATGCTGAAGCTTTCTTT
J gene: TRBJ2-7; CDR3 length: 15; clone size: many; D gene: TRBD2; V gene: TRBV7-6; CDR3 protein: CASSSLAGASYEQYF; CDR3 DNA: TGTGCCAGCAGCTCTTTAGCGGGAGCAAGCTACGAGCAGTACTTC
J gene: TRBJ2-5; CDR3 length: 13; clone size: -; D gene: -; V gene: TRBV7-2; CDR3 protein: CASRGWVQETQYF; CDR3 DNA: TGTGCCAGCAGGGGGTGGGTCCAAGAGACCCAGTACTTC
J gene: TRBJ1-1; CDR3 length: 14; clone size: few; D gene: -; V gene: TRBV6-5; CDR3 protein: CASRRGQWNTEAFF; CDR3 DNA: TGTGCCAGCAGGCGAGGACAGTGGAACACTGAAGCTTTCTTT
J gene: TRBJ2-4; CDR3 length: 13; clone size: -; D gene: -; V gene: TRBV19; CDR3 protein: CASSIDASNVGYF; CDR3 DNA: TGTGCCAGTAGTATAGACGCTAGCAATGTGGGGTACTTC
J gene: TRBJ2-7; CDR3 length: 13; clone size: few; D gene: TRBD1; V gene: TRBV6-1; CDR3 protein: CASTTGQTNEQYF; CDR3 DNA: TGTGCCAGCACCACGGGACAGACCAACGAGCAGTACTTC
J gene: TRBJ2-1; CDR3 length: 19; clone size: few; D gene: TRBD2; V gene: TRBV6-7; CDR3 protein: CASSYSDRSSGRNGNEQFF; CDR3 DNA: TGTGCCAGCAGTTACTCGGATCGGTCTAGCGGGAGGAATGGTAATGAGCAGTTCTTC
J gene: TRBJ2-2; CDR3 length: 16; clone size: -; D gene: TRBD2; V gene: TRBV7-2; CDR3 protein: CASSLSGRASVGELFF; CDR3 DNA: TGTGCCAGCAGCTTATCGGGGAGGGCCTCTGTCGGGGAGCTGTTTTTT
J gene: TRBJ2-2; CDR3 length: 13; clone size: few; D gene: -; V gene: TRBV11-3; CDR3 protein: CASSWGDTGELFF; CDR3 DNA: TGTGCCAGCAGCTGGGGTGACACCGGGGAGCTGTTTTTT
J gene: TRBJ2-3; CDR3 length: 16; clone size: -; D gene: TRBD1; V gene: TRBV28; CDR3 protein: CASSLTGVGQSDTQYF; CDR3 DNA: TGTGCCAGCAGTTTGACAGGGGTGGGTCAGTCGGATACGCAGTATTTT
J gene: TRBJ1-5; CDR3 length: 16; clone size: -; D gene: -; V gene: TRBV7-2; CDR3 protein: CASSPWTQSGNQPQHF; CDR3 DNA: TGTGCCAGCAGCCCATGGACTCAAAGTGGGAATCAGCCCCAGCATTTT
J gene: TRBJ2-1; CDR3 length: 13; clone size: -; D gene: -; V gene: TRBV4-3; CDR3 protein: CASSQSEYNEQFF; CDR3 DNA: TGCGCCAGCAGCCAGTCAGAATACAATGAGCAGTTCTTC
J gene: TRBJ1-6; CDR3 length: 15; clone size: -; D gene: -; V gene: TRBV4-1; CDR3 protein: CASSQGQAFNSPLHF; CDR3 DNA: TGCGCCAGCAGCCAAGGGCAAGCGTTTAATTCACCCCTCCACTTT
J gene: TRBJ1-2; CDR3 length: 16; clone size: once; D gene: TRBD1; V gene: TRBV28; CDR3 protein: CASSPGTGSYNYGYTF; CDR3 DNA: TGTGCCAGCAGTCCCGGGACAGGATCCTATAACTATGGCTACACCTTC
J gene: TRBJ2-1; CDR3 length: 13; clone size: -; D gene: -; V gene: TRBV4-3; CDR3 protein: CASSQDWGREQFF; CDR3 DNA: TGCGCCAGCAGCCAAGATTGGGGACGGGAGCAGTTCTTC
J gene: TRBJ1-2; CDR3 length: 13; clone size: -; D gene: -; V gene: TRBV19; CDR3 protein: CASSIAEDYGYTF; CDR3 DNA: TGTGCCAGTAGTATAGCGGAAGACTATGGCTACACCTTC
J gene: TRBJ1-6; CDR3 length: 18; clone size: -; D gene: -; V gene: TRBV4-3; CDR3 protein: CASSQDRFLSSYNSPLHF; CDR3 DNA: TGCGCCAGCAGCCAAGATCGGTTCCTGAGCTCCTATAATTCACCCCTCCACTTT
J gene: TRBJ1-5; CDR3 length: 15; clone size: many; D gene: -; V gene: TRBV7-2; CDR3 protein: CASSRGPYSNQPQHF; CDR3 DNA: TGTGCCAGCAGCCGCGGGCCTTATAGCAATCAGCCCCAGCATTTT
J gene: TRBJ2-5; CDR3 length: 16; clone size: few; D gene: TRBD1; V gene: TRBV6-2/TRBV6-3; CDR3 protein: CASSYRTGMGEETQYF; CDR3 DNA: TGTGCCAGCAGTTACCGGACAGGGATGGGGGAAGAGACCCAGTACTTC
J gene: TRBJ1-1; CDR3 length: 14; clone size: -; D gene: -; V gene: TRBV6-6; CDR3 protein: CASSPEALNTEAFF; CDR3 DNA: TGTGCCAGCAGCCCCGAGGCCCTGAACACTGAAGCTTTCTTT
J gene: TRBJ1-2; CDR3 length: 16; clone size: few; D gene: TRBD1; V gene: TRBV7-2; CDR3 protein: CASSLNIDRDYYGYTF; CDR3 DNA: TGTGCCAGCAGCTTAAATATAGACAGGGACTACTATGGCTACACCTTC
J gene: TRBJ2-1; CDR3 length: 15; clone size: -; D gene: TRBD2; V gene: TRBV27; CDR3 protein: CASSFFSGSYNEQFF; CDR3 DNA: TGTGCCAGCAGTTTTTTCAGCGGGAGCTACAATGAGCAGTTCTTC
J gene: TRBJ2-1; CDR3 length: 15; clone size: -; D gene: TRBD2; V gene: TRBV12-3/TRBV12-4; CDR3 protein: CASTPGLGSYNEQFF; CDR3 DNA: TGTGCCAGCACCCCGGGACTAGGAAGCTACAATGAGCAGTTCTTC
J gene: TRBJ2-5; CDR3 length: 14; clone size: -; D gene: TRBD2; V gene: TRBV6-6; CDR3 protein: CASSERGGGKTQYF; CDR3 DNA: TGTGCCAGCAGCGAACGGGGGGGGGGGAAGACCCAGTACTTC
J gene: TRBJ2-7; CDR3 length: 13; clone size: -; D gene: TRBD2; V gene: TRBV12-3/TRBV12-4; CDR3 protein: CASTVAGAYEQYF; CDR3 DNA: TGTGCCAGCACTGTAGCGGGAGCCTACGAGCAGTACTTC
J gene: TRBJ2-1; CDR3 length: 15; clone size: few; D gene: -; V gene: TRBV5-4; CDR3 protein: CASSPGTRPHNEQFF; CDR3 DNA: TGTGCCAGCAGCCCCGGGACTCGTCCCCACAATGAGCAGTTCTTC
J gene: TRBJ2-7; CDR3 length: 14; clone size: -; D gene: TRBD1; V gene: TRBV11-2; CDR3 protein: CASSSNRGSYEQYF; CDR3 DNA: TGTGCCAGCAGCTCCAACAGGGGGTCCTACGAGCAGTACTTC
J gene: TRBJ2-5; CDR3 length: 16; clone size: many; D gene: TRBD2; V gene: TRBV7-2; CDR3 protein: CASSLRAGGYQETQYF; CDR3 DNA: TGTGCCAGCAGCTTAAGGGCGGGGGGGTACCAAGAGACCCAGTACTTC
J gene: TRBJ2-2; CDR3 length: 15; clone size: few; D gene: -; V gene: TRBV6-2/TRBV6-3; CDR3 protein: CASSSPVGAGGELFF; CDR3 DNA: TGTGCCAGCAGTTCCCCGGTGGGAGCCGGCGGGGAGCTGTTTTTT
J gene: TRBJ2-3; CDR3 length: 15; clone size: -; D gene: TRBD2; V gene: TRBV19; CDR3 protein: CASSVGTSGIDTQYF; CDR3 DNA: TGTGCCAGTAGTGTAGGGACTAGCGGGATAGATACGCAGTATTTT
J gene: TRBJ1-1; CDR3 length: 15; clone size: -; D gene: -; V gene: TRBV27; CDR3 protein: CASNRGSLLNTEAFF; CDR3 DNA: TGTGCCAGCAATCGGGGGTCCCTTTTGAACACTGAAGCTTTCTTT
J gene: TRBJ1-1; CDR3 length: 15; clone size: few; D gene: -; V gene: TRBV28; CDR3 protein: CASSPGSGAKSEAFF; CDR3 DNA: TGTGCCAGCAGCCCGGGTTCAGGGGCTAAATCTGAAGCTTTCTTT
J gene: TRBJ2-7; CDR3 length: 12; clone size: few; D gene: -; V gene: TRBV7-9; CDR3 protein: CASSLSFGEQYF; CDR3 DNA: TGTGCCAGCAGCTTAAGTTTCGGCGAGCAGTACTTC
J gene: TRBJ2-5; CDR3 length: 15; clone size: once; D gene: -; V gene: TRBV4-1; CDR3 protein: CASSQDQGLPETQYF; CDR3 DNA: TGCGCCAGCAGCCAAGATCAGGGCCTCCCAGAGACCCAGTACTTC